These T cell receptor beta chains were read from a single sample in a study of control samples from healthy donors and cancer patients. Clones were read by immunoSEQ multiplex PCR, and TCRdb kept only the in-frame ones, dropping some. The sample has around 130,000 clones, about 95% seen once; the top ten hold less than 4.5%. Source material: blood. The receptors come from a man younger than 40 in good health. Each CDR3 is given with its conserved first and last residue. Expanded clones get a size class; other rows say once, few or many, or leave the size out.

v_gene: TRBV29-1; abundance: NA; j_gene: TRBJ2-1; CDR3aa: CSARITSFLAGVIENEQFF
v_gene: TRBV21-1; abundance: NA; j_gene: TRBJ2-7; CDR3aa: CASKQTTYEQYF
v_gene: TRBV13; abundance: NA; j_gene: TRBJ2-7; CDR3aa: CASSLARYTTYEQYF
v_gene: TRBV19; abundance: NA; j_gene: TRBJ1-3; CDR3aa: CASSIAEGSSSGNTIYF
v_gene: TRBV11-2; abundance: NA; j_gene: TRBJ2-1; CDR3aa: CASSFLNEQFF
v_gene: TRBV7-9; abundance: NA; j_gene: TRBJ1-4; CDR3aa: CASSLSGWEKLFF
v_gene: TRBV15; abundance: NA; j_gene: TRBJ2-7; CDR3aa: CATSRGLAGTYEQYF
v_gene: TRBV27; abundance: NA; j_gene: TRBJ1-6; CDR3aa: CASSWDRDSPLHF
v_gene: TRBV5-6; abundance: NA; j_gene: TRBJ1-4; CDR3aa: CASSKTGSNEKLFF
v_gene: TRBV19; abundance: NA; j_gene: TRBJ2-1; CDR3aa: CASSIMLAGDNEQFF
v_gene: TRBV7-3; abundance: NA; j_gene: TRBJ2-2; CDR3aa: CASSLIGDAGELFF
v_gene: TRBV29-1; abundance: NA; j_gene: TRBJ1-1; CDR3aa: CSVGDTEAFF
v_gene: TRBV20-1; abundance: NA; j_gene: TRBJ2-3; CDR3aa: CSASGERGSTDTQYF
v_gene: TRBV5-5; abundance: NA; j_gene: TRBJ1-3; CDR3aa: CASSLDWVAISSGNTIYF
v_gene: TRBV19; abundance: NA; j_gene: TRBJ1-1; CDR3aa: CASSLEQGAGTEAFF
v_gene: TRBV15; abundance: NA; j_gene: TRBJ1-2; CDR3aa: CATSREKGQGRHYGYTF
v_gene: TRBV3-1/TRBV3-2; abundance: NA; j_gene: TRBJ2-7; CDR3aa: CASSPTGGRYEQYF
v_gene: TRBV21-1; abundance: NA; j_gene: TRBJ2-5; CDR3aa: CASRVLTGWTETQYF
v_gene: TRBV9; abundance: NA; j_gene: TRBJ1-4; CDR3aa: CASSVGYGGATNEKLFF
v_gene: TRBV19; abundance: NA; j_gene: TRBJ1-5; CDR3aa: CASSPGSRLPQHF
v_gene: TRBV9; abundance: NA; j_gene: TRBJ1-2; CDR3aa: CASSEGTIEPGYGYTF
v_gene: TRBV7-9; abundance: once; j_gene: TRBJ2-4; CDR3aa: CASSLVIRDTKNIQYF
v_gene: TRBV4-3; abundance: NA; j_gene: TRBJ1-4; CDR3aa: CASSQDRGTEKLFF
v_gene: TRBV20-1; abundance: NA; j_gene: TRBJ1-1; CDR3aa: CSAGTEIEAFF
v_gene: TRBV5-5; abundance: NA; j_gene: TRBJ1-5; CDR3aa: CASSLIVHNQPQHF
v_gene: TRBV11-2; abundance: once; j_gene: TRBJ2-1; CDR3aa: CASSPQGTVYNEQFF
v_gene: TRBV6-5; abundance: NA; j_gene: TRBJ1-1; CDR3aa: CASSLGGNTEAFF
v_gene: TRBV29-1; abundance: NA; j_gene: TRBJ1-4; CDR3aa: CSVEQGGEKLFF
v_gene: TRBV19; abundance: NA; j_gene: TRBJ1-4; CDR3aa: CASSIGAEKLFF
v_gene: TRBV6-5; abundance: NA; j_gene: TRBJ1-3; CDR3aa: CASRATGAEGNTIYF
v_gene: TRBV4-3; abundance: once; j_gene: TRBJ2-2; CDR3aa: CASSQDSGTTNTGELFF
v_gene: TRBV29-1; abundance: NA; j_gene: TRBJ2-7; CDR3aa: CSVAYLTIGNYEQYF
v_gene: TRBV5-1; abundance: NA; j_gene: TRBJ1-4; CDR3aa: CASRREAWEKLFF
v_gene: TRBV9; abundance: NA; j_gene: TRBJ2-7; CDR3aa: CASSPDRNYEQYF
v_gene: TRBV4-1; abundance: NA; j_gene: TRBJ1-4; CDR3aa: CASSQDRLGTPEKLFF
v_gene: TRBV2; abundance: NA; j_gene: TRBJ1-3; CDR3aa: CASLDRNSGNTIYF
v_gene: TRBV5-1; abundance: NA; j_gene: TRBJ1-5; CDR3aa: CASSSLPSTAGGQPQHF
v_gene: TRBV5-1; abundance: once; j_gene: TRBJ1-3; CDR3aa: CASRAGGQGKSGNTIYF
v_gene: TRBV6-6; abundance: NA; j_gene: TRBJ2-1; CDR3aa: CASSRQGYEQFF
v_gene: TRBV27; abundance: NA; j_gene: TRBJ2-1; CDR3aa: CASSLSSWYNEQFF
v_gene: TRBV9; abundance: NA; j_gene: TRBJ1-4; CDR3aa: CASSARRDISNEKLFF
v_gene: TRBV27; abundance: once; j_gene: TRBJ2-3; CDR3aa: CASSLYEPWTDTQYF
v_gene: TRBV13; abundance: NA; j_gene: TRBJ1-5; CDR3aa: CASSLAGVGNQPQHF
v_gene: TRBV9; abundance: once; j_gene: TRBJ2-3; CDR3aa: CASSVVGQSTDTQYF
v_gene: TRBV28; abundance: NA; j_gene: TRBJ2-5; CDR3aa: CASSETLARAKTQYF
v_gene: TRBV2; abundance: NA; j_gene: TRBJ2-1; CDR3aa: CASRASGSNNEQFF
v_gene: TRBV6-5; abundance: NA; j_gene: TRBJ1-2; CDR3aa: CASSYSGGYGYTF
v_gene: TRBV4-3; abundance: NA; j_gene: TRBJ1-6; CDR3aa: CASSQAPGQGGSPLHF
v_gene: TRBV4-1; abundance: NA; j_gene: TRBJ1-2; CDR3aa: CASSQSTGGGLFFSYGYTF
v_gene: TRBV11-2; abundance: NA; j_gene: TRBJ2-3; CDR3aa: CASSTQLAGGPNTQYF
v_gene: TRBV4-1; abundance: NA; j_gene: TRBJ1-1; CDR3aa: CASSQVPLNTEAFF
v_gene: TRBV5-1; abundance: once; j_gene: TRBJ1-1; CDR3aa: CASSFRPGTNTEAFF
v_gene: TRBV6-2/TRBV6-3; abundance: NA; j_gene: TRBJ2-7; CDR3aa: CASSYIVYEQYF